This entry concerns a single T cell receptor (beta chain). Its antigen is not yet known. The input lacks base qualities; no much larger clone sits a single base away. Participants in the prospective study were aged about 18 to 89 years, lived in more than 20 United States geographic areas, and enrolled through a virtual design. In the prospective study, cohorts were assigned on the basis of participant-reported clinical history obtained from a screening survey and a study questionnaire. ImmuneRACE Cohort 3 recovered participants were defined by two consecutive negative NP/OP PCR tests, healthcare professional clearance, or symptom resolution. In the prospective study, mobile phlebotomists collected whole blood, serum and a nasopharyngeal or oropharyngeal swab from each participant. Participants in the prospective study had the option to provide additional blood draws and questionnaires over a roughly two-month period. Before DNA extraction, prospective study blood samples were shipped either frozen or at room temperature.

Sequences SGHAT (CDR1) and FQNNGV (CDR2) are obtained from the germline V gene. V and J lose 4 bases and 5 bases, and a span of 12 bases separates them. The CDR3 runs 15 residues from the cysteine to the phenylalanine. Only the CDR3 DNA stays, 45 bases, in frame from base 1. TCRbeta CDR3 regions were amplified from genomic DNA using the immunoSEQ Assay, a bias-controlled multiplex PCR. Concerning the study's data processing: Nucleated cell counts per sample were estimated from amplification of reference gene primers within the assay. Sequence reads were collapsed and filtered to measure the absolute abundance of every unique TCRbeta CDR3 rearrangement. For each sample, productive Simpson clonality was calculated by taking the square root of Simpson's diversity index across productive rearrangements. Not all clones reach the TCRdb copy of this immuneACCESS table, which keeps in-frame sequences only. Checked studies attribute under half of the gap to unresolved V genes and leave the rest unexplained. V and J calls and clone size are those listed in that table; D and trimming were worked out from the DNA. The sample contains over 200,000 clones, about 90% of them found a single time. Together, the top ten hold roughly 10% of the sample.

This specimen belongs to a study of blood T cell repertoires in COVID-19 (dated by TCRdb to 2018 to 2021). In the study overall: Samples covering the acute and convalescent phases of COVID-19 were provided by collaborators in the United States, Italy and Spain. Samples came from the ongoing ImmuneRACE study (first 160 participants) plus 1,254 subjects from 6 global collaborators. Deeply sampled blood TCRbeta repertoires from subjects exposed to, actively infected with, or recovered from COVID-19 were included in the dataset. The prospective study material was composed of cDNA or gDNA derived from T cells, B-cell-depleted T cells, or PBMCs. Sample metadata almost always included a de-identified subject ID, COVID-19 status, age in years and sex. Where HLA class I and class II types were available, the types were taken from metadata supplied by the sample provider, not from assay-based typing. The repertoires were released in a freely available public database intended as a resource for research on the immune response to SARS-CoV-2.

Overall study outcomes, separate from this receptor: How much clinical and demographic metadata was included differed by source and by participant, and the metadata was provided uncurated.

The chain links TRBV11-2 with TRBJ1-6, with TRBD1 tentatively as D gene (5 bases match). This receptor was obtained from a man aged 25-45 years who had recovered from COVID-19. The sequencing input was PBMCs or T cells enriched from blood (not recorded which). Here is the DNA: TGTGCCAGCAGCTCCCAGGGTGGGAATAATTCACCCCTCCACTTT. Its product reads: CASSSQGGNNSPLHF.